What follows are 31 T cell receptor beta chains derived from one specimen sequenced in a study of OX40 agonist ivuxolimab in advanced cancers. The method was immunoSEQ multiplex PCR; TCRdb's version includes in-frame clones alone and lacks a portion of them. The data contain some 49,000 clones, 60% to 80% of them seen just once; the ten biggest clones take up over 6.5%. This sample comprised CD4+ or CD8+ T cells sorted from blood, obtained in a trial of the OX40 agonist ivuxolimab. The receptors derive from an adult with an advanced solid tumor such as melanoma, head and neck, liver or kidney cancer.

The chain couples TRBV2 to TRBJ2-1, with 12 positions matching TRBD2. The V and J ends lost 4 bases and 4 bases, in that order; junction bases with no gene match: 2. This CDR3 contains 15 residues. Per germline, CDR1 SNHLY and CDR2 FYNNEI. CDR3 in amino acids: CASSGLAGAYNEQFF. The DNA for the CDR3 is TGTGCCAGCAGTGGACTAGCGGGGGCGTACAATGAGCAGTTCTTC.

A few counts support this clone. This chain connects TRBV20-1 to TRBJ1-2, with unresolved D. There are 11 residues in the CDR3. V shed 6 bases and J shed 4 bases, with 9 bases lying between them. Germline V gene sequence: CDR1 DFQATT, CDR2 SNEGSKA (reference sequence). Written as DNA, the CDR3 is TGCAGTGCCGCCGAGGGCTATGGCTACACCTTC. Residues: CSAAEGYGYTF.

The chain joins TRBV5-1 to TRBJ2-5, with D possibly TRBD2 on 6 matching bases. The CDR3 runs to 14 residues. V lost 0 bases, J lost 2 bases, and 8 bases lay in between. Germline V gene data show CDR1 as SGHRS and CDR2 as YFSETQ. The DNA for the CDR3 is TGCGCCAGCAGCTTGGGCGGGGCACAAGAGACCCAGTACTTC. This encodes CASSLGGAQETQYF.

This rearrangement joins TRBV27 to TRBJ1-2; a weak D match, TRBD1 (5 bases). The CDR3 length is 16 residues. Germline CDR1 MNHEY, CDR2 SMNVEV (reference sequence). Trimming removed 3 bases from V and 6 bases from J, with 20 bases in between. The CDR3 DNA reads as TGTGCCAGCAGTTTTTTAACCCTACTAGGGGCCCATGGCTACACCTTC. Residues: CASSFLTLLGAHGYTF.

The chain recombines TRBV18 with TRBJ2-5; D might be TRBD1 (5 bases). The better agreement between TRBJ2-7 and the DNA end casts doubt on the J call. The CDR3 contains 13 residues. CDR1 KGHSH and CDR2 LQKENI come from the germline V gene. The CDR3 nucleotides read TGTGCCAGCTCGCTGACAGAGTCCTACGAGCAGTACTTC. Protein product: CASSLTESYEQYF.

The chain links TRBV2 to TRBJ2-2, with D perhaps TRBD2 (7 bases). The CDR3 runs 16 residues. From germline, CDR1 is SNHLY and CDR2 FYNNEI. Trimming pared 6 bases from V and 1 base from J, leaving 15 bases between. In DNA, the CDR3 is TGTGCCAGCAGGGTCGGGGGGCTTAGGAACACCGGGGAGCTGTTTTTT. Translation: CASRVGGLRNTGELFF.

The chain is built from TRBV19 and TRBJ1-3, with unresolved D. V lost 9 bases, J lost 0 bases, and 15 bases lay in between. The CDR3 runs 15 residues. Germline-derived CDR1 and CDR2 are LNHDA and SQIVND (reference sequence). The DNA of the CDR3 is TGTGCCAGCATAGGGCGGGCCTACTCTGGAAACACCATATATTTT. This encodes CASIGRAYSGNTIYF. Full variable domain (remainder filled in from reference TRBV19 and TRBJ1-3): DGGITQSPKYLFRKEGQNVTLSCEQNLNHDAMYWYRQDPGQGLRLIYYSQIVNDFQKGDIAEGYSVSREKKESFPLTVTSAQKNPTAFYLCASIGRAYSGNTIYFGEGSWLTVV.

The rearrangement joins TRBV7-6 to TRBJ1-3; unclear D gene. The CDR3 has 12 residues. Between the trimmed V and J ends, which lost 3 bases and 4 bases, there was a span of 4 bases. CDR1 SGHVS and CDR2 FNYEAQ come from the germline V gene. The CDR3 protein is CASSFQGNTIYF. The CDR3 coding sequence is TGTGCCAGCAGCTTCCAGGGAAACACCATATATTTT.

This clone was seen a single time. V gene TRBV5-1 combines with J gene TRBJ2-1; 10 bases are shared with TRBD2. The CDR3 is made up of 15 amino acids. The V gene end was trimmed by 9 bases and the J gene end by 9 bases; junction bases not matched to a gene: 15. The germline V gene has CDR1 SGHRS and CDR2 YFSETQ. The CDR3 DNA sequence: TGCGCCACCTCCCCGGCAGCGGGAGGGCCGGGTGAGCAGTTCTTC. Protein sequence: CATSPAAGGPGEQFF.

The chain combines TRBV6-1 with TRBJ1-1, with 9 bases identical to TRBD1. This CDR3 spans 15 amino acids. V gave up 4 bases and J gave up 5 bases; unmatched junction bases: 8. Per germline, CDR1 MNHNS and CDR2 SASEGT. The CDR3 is CASSGGTGKNTEAFF. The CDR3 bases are TGTGCCAGCAGTGGGGGGACAGGGAAAAATACTGAAGCTTTCTTT.

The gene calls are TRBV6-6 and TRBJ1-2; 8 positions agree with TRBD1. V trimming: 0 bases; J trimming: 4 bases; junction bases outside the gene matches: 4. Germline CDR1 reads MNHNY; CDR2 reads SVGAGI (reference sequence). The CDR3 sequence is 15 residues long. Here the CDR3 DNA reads TGTGCCAGCAGTTACTCGACAGGGGTGGGCTATGGCTACACCTTC. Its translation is CASSYSTGVGYGYTF.

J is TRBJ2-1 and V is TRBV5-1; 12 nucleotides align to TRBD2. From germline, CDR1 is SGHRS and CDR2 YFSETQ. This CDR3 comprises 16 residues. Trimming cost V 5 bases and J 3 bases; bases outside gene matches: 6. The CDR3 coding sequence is TGCGCCAGCAGTTATCAGACTAGCGGGGGCTACAATGAGCAGTTCTTC. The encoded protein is CASSYQTSGGYNEQFF.

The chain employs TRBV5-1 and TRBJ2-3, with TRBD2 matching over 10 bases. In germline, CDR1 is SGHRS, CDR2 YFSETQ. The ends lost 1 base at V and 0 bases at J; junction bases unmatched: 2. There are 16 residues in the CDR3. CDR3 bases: TGCGCCAGCAGCTTGTCACTAGCGGGGAGCACAGATACGCAGTATTTT. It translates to CASSLSLAGSTDTQYF. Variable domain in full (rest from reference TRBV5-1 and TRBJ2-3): KAGVTQTPRYLIKTRGQQVTLSCSPISGHRSVSWYQQTPGQGLQFLFEYFSETQRNKGNFPGRFSGRQFSNSRSEMNVSTLELGDSALYLCASSLSLAGSTDTQYFGPGTRLTVL.

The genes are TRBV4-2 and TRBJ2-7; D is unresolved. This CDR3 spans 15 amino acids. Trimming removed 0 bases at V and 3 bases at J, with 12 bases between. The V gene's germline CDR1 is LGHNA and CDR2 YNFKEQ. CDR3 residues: CASSQEENRDYEQYF. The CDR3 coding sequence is TGTGCCAGCAGCCAAGAGGAGAACCGAGACTACGAGCAGTACTTC.

CDR3 nucleotides: TGTGCCATCAATTCCGGGACAGTCGGGACTGAAGCTTTCTTT. Amino acid sequence: CAINSGTVGTEAFF. The V and J genes are TRBV10-3 and TRBJ1-1, with 7 bases identical to TRBD1. V trimming: 7 bases; J trimming: 5 bases; junction bases outside the gene matches: 10. This CDR3 region has 14 residues. Germline CDR1 and CDR2: ENHRY and SYGVKD.

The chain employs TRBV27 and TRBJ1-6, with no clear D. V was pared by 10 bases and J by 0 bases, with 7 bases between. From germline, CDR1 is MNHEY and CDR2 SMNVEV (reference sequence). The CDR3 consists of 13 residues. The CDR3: CATKSSYNSPLHF. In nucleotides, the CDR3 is TGTGCCACCAAGAGCTCCTATAATTCACCCCTCCACTTT.

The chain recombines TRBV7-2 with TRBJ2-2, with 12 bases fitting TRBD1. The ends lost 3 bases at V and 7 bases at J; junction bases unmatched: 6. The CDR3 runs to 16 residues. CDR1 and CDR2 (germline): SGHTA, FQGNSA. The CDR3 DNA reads TGTGCCAGCAGCTTCACGGGACAGGGGGCTGTCGGGGAGCTGTTTTTT. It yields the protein CASSFTGQGAVGELFF. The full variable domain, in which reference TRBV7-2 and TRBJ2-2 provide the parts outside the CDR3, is GAGVSQSPSNKVTEKGKDVELRCDPISGHTALYWYRQSLGQGLEFLIYFQGNSAPDKSGLPSDRFSAERTGGSVSTLTIQRTQQEDSAVYLCASSFTGQGAVGELFFGEGSRLTVL.

The DNA of the CDR3 is TGCAGCGTTTATGGGGGGCCTAGGGCGGACGAGCAGTACTTC. Translating it yields CSVYGGPRADEQYF. The V gene is TRBV29-1, the J gene TRBJ2-7, with D tentatively TRBD1 or TRBD2 (6 bases each). V was shortened by 5 bases and J by 5 bases, with 19 bases between the two germline ends. Germline CDR1 is SQVTM and CDR2 is ANQGSEA. This CDR3 has 14 amino acids.

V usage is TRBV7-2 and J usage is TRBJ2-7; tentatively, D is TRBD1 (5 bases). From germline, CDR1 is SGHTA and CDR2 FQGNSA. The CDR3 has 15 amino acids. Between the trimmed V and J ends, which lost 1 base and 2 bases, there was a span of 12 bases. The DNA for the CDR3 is TGTGCCAGCAGCTTAGGTCAAGGGGCACCCTACGAGCAGTACTTC. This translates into CASSLGQGAPYEQYF.

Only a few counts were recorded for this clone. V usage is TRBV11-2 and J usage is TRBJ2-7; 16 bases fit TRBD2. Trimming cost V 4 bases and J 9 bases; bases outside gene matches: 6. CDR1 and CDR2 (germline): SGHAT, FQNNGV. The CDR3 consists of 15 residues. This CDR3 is CASSYGTSGRAVQYF. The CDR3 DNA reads TGTGCCAGCAGCTACGGGACTAGCGGGAGGGCTGTGCAGTACTTC.

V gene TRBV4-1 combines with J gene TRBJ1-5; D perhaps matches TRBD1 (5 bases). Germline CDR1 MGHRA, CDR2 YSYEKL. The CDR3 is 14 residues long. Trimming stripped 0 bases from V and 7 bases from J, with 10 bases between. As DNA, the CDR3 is TGCGCCAGCAGCCAAGAGTATAGGGGCCAGCCCCAGCATTTT. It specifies CASSQEYRGQPQHF.

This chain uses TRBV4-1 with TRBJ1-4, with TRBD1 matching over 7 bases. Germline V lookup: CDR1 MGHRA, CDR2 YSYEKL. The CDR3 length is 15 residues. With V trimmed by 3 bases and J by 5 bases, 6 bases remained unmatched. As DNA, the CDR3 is TGCGCCAGCAGCCACGCACGGGACAGAAATGAAAAACTGTTTTTT. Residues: CASSHARDRNEKLFF.

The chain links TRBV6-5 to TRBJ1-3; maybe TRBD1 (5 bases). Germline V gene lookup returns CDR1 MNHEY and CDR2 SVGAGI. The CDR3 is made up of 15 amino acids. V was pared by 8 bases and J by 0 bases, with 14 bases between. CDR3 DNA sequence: TGTGCCAGCTATGAGCCGGGGCACTCTGGAAACACCATATATTTT. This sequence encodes CASYEPGHSGNTIYF.

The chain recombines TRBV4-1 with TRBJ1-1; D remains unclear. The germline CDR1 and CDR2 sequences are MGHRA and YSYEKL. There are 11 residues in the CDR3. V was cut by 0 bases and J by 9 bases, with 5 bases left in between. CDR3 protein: CASSQEGQAFF. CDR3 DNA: TGCGCCAGCAGCCAAGAAGGGCAAGCTTTCTTT.

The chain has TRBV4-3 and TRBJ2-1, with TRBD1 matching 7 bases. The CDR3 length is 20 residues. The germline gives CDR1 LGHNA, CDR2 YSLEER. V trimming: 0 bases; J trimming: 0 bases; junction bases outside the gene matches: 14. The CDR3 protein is CASSQDLGTAKTRSYNEQFF. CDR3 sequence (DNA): TGCGCCAGCAGCCAAGATCTAGGGACAGCAAAGACCCGCTCCTACAATGAGCAGTTCTTC.

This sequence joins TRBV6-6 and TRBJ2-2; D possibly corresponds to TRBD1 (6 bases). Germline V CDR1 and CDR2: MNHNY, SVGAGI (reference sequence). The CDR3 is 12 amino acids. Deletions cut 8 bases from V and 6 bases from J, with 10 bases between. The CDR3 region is CASGGGAGELFF. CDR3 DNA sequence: TGTGCCAGCGGGGGCGGCGCCGGGGAGCTGTTTTTT.

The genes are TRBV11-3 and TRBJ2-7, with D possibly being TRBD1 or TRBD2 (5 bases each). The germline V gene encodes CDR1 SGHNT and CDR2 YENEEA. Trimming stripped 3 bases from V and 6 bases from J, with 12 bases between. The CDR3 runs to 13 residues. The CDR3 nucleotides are TGTGCCAGCAGCTTTACGGGGCTGGGCGAGCAGTACTTC. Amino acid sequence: CASSFTGLGEQYF.

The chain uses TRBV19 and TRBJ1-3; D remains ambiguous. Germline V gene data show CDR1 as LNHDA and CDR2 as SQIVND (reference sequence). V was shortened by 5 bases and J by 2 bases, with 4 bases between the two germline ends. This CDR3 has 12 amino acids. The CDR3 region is CASSFTGNTIYF. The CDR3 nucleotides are TGTGCCAGTAGTTTTACTGGAAACACCATATATTTT.

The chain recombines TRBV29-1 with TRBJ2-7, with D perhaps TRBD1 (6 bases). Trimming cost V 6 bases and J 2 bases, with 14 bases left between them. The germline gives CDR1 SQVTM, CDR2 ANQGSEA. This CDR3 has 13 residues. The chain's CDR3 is CSVRDMAAYEQYF. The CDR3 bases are TGCAGCGTCCGGGACATGGCTGCCTACGAGCAGTACTTC.

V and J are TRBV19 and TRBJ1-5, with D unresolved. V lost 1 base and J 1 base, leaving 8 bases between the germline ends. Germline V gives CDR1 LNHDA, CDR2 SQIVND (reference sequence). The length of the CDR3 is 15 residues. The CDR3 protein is CASSIGGGSNQPQHF. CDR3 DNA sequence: TGTGCCAGTAGTATAGGGGGAGGGAGCAATCAGCCCCAGCATTTT.

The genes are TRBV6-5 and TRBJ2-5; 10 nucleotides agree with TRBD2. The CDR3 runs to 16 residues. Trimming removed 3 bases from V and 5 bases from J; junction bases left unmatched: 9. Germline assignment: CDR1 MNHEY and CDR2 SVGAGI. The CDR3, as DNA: TGTGCCAGCAGTTATCCCGGGACTAGCGTGGGGGAGACCCAGTACTTC. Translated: CASSYPGTSVGETQYF.